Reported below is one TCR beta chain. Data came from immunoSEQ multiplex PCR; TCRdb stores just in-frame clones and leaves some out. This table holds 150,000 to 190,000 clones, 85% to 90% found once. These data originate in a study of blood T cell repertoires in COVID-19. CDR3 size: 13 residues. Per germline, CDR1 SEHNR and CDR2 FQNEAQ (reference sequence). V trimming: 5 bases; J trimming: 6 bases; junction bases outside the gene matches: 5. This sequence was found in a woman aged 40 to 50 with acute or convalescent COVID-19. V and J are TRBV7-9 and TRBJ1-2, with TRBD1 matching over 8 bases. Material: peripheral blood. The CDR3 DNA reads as TGTGCCAGCAGCGAGAACAGGGGGGATGGCTACACCTTC. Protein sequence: CASSENRGDGYTF.